Detailed here is one T cell receptor (beta chain). Which antigen it targets is not known. The input lacks base qualities; no much larger clone sits a single base away. The CDR3 regions of human TCRbeta chains were subjected to immunosequencing. The published analysis was carried out like this. TCRs in the repertoires were compared against a reference library of SARS-CoV-2-specific TCRs that had been generated with the MIRA antigen-specificity platform. Breadth was defined as the fraction of unique TCRs that were SARS-CoV-2-associated, and depth was defined as the fraction of total T cells that were SARS-CoV-2-associated. Using the MIRA data, each spike-specific TCR was assigned both to the spike region to which the TCR was reactive and to a CD4 or CD8 class. Log10-transformed breadth and depth values were compared by one-way ANOVA with Sidak's multiple comparisons tests. As stored in TCRdb, this immuneACCESS dataset retains in-frame rearrangements with V and J assigned. A fraction of the clones does not appear; measured against another copy, unresolved V genes explain less than half of the discrepancy, and the remainder lacks a known reason. The DNA was the basis for D and trimming; V, J and clone size are from that table. Here the sample has roughly 180,000 clones; about nine tenths occur a single time. The ten largest make up roughly 2.5% of the sample.

The data originate from a study of T cell responses to AZD1222 COVID-19 vaccine (dated by TCRdb to 2020 to 2023). Background for the entire study: AZD1222 recipients with second doses at about 4 weeks or about 12 weeks were pooled, because spike-specific TCR depth and breadth did not differ between schedules. Enrollment into the trials was organized by age into subgroups of 18-55, 56-69 and 70-plus years, and those subgroups contained roughly 150, 30 and 60 TCR-sequenced participants, respectively. TCR sequencing was performed for roughly 250 trial participants, of whom around 200 were given two doses of AZD1222 and some 26 were given two doses of MenACWY control vaccine.

This sample's time point label indicates: baseline before first vaccination. Vaccinee samples were obtained from the UK trials COV001 and COV002, which included a single-blind randomized controlled phase 2/3 trial of AZD1222 (ChAdOx1 nCoV-19) in healthy adults. Trial participant PBMC samples were collected at day 0 and day 28 after the second dose for TCRbeta chain sequencing. The CDR3 spans 14 residues, from the cysteine through the phenylalanine. Only the CDR3 portion is preserved as DNA: 42 bases, with reading frame beginning at the first base. Trimmed from V: 6 bases; trimmed from J: 2 bases; junction bases lacking a gene match: 4. In the germline V gene, CDR1 corresponds to SNHLY and CDR2 to FYNNEI. Broader findings and caveats from the paper: No day 14 peak-response samples were available, so repertoires were characterized only after the peak T cell response. The whole spike protein was spanned by vaccine-associated CD4 TCRs, and dominant responses were seen in regions 160-218 and 743-854. In the small 56-69-year group, the increase in depth fell short of significance, most likely because of low power. Epitopes outside the regions mutated in the B.1.351 and B.1.1.7 variants were reportedly recognized by nearly half of the unique spike-specific TCRs. Only five to seven AZD1222 recipients were SARS-CoV-2 seropositive at baseline, limiting conclusions about previously exposed vaccinees. Most participants were white British and females outnumbered males, and the authors suggested that clonal diversity may have been underestimated. After two AZD1222 doses, both the breadth and the depth of spike-specific TCRs were significantly higher than at day 0 and than in MenACWY recipients.

The source is an adult in good health. Sequences were derived from peripheral blood, sampled on day 0 of AZD1222 vaccination. This chain is built from TRBV2 and TRBJ2-1; 7 central nucleotides agree with TRBD2. The CDR3 amino acid sequence is: CASRSAGAYNEQFF. In nucleotide form, the sequence is TGTGCCAGCAGATCGGCGGGAGCCTACAATGAGCAGTTCTTC.